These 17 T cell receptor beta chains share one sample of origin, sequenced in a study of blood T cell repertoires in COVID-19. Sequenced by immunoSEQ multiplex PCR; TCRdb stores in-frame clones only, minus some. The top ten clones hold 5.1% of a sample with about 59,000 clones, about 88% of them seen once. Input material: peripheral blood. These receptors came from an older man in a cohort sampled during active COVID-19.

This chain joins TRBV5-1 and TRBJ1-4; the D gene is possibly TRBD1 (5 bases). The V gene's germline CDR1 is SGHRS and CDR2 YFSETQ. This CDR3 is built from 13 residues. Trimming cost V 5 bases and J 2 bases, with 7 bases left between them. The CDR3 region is CASRQETNEKLFF. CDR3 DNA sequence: TGCGCCAGCAGACAGGAGACTAATGAAAAACTGTTTTTT. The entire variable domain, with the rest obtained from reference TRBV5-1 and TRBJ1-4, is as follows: KAGVTQTPRYLIKTRGQQVTLSCSPISGHRSVSWYQQTPGQGLQFLFEYFSETQRNKGNFPGRFSGRQFSNSRSEMNVSTLELGDSALYLCASRQETNEKLFFGSGTQLSVL.

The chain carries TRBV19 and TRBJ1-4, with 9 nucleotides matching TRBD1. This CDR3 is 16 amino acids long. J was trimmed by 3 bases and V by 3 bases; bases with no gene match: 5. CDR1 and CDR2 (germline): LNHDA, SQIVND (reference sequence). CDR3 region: CASSMGTGPPNEKLFF. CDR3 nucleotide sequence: TGTGCCAGTAGTATGGGGACAGGGCCACCTAATGAAAAACTGTTTTTT.

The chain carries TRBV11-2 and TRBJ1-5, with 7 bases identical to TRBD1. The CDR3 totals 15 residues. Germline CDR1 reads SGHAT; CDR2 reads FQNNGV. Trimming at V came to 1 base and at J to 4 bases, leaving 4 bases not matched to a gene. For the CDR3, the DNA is TGTGCCAGCAGCTTAGGGGACAGACTAAATCAGCCCCAGCATTTT. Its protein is CASSLGDRLNQPQHF.

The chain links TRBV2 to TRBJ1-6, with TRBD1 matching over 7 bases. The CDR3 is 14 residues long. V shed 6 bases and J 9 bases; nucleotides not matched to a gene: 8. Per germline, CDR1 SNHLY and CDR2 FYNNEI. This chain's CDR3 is CASRGDSQTSPLHF. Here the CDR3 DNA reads TGTGCCAGCAGAGGGGACAGCCAGACTTCACCCCTCCACTTT.

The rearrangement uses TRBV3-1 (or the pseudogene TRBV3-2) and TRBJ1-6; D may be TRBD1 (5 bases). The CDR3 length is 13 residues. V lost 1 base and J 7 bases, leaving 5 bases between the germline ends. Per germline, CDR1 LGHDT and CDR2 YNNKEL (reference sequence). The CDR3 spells CASSQGQNSPLHF. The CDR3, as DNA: TGTGCCAGCAGCCAAGGACAGAATTCACCCCTCCACTTT.

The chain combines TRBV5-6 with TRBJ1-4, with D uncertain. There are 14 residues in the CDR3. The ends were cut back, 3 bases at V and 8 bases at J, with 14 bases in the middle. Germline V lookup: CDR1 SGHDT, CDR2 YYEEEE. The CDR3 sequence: CASSYPGRKEKLFF. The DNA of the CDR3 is TGTGCCAGCAGCTATCCCGGGAGGAAGGAAAAACTGTTTTTT. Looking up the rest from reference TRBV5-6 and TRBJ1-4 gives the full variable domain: DAGVTQSPTHLIKTRGQQVTLRCSPKSGHDTVSWYQQALGQGPQFIFQYYEEEERQRGNFPDRFSGHQFPNYSSELNVNALLLGDSALYLCASSYPGRKEKLFFGSGTQLSVL.

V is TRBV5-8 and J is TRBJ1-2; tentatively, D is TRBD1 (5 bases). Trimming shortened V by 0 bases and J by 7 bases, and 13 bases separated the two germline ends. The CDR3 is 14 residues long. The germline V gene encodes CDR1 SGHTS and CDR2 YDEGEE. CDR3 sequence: CASSLGQGLGGYTF. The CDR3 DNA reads TGTGCCAGCAGCTTGGGTCAGGGCTTGGGTGGCTACACCTTC.

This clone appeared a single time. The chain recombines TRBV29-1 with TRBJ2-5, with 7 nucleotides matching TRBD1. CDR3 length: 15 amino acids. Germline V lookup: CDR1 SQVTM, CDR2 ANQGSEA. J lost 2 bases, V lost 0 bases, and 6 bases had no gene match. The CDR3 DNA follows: TGCAGCGTTGAAGATCCACAGGGGAGACAAGAGACCCAGTACTTC. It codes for CSVEDPQGRQETQYF.

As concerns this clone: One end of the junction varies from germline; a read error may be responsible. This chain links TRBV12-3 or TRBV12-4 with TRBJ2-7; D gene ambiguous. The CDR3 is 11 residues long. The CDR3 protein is CASSPSSEQYF. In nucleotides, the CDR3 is TGTGCCAGCAGCCCGTCCTCCGAGCAGTACTTC.

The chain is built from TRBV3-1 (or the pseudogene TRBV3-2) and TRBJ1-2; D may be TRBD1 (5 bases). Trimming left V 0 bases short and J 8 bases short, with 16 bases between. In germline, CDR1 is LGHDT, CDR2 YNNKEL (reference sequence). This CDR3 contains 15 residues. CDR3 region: CASSQEAEGLGGYTF. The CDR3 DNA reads TGTGCCAGCAGCCAAGAAGCGGAGGGGCTTGGAGGCTACACCTTC.

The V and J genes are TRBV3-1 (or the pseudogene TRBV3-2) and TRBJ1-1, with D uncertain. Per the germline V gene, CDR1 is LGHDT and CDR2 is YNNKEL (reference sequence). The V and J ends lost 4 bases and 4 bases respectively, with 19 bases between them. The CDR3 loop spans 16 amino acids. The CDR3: CASSPRLGGLGTEAFF. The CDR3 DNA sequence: TGTGCCAGCAGCCCCCGTCTGGGAGGTTTGGGCACTGAAGCTTTCTTT.

The DNA of the CDR3 is TGTGCCAGCAGCAGAGACCCGACAGGGATGAACACTGAAGCTTTCTTT. Its translation: CASSRDPTGMNTEAFF. V and J are TRBV7-3 and TRBJ1-1, with 7 bases that match TRBD1. This CDR3 has 16 residues. Trimming at V came to 5 bases and at J to 0 bases, leaving 9 bases not matched to a gene. Germline V lookup: CDR1 SGHTA, CDR2 FQGTGA.

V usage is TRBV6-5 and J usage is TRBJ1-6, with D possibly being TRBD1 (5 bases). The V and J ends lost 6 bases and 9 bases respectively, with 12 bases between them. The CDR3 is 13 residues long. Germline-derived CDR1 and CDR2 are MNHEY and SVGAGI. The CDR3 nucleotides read TGTGCCAGCAGGCCGGGTACAGGTTCACCCCTCCACTTT. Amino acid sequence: CASRPGTGSPLHF.

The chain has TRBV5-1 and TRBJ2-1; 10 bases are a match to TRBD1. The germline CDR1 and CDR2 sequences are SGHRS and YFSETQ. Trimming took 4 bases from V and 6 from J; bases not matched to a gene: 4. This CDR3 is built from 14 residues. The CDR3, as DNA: TGCGCCAGCAGCCCGGACAGGGGGGGCAATGAGCAGTTCTTC. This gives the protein CASSPDRGGNEQFF.

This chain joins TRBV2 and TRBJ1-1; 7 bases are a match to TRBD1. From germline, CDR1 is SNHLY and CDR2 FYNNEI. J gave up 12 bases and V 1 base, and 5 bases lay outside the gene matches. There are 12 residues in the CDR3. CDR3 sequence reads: CASSEGQGRSFF. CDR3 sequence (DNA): TGTGCCAGCAGTGAAGGACAGGGTAGGTCTTTCTTT.

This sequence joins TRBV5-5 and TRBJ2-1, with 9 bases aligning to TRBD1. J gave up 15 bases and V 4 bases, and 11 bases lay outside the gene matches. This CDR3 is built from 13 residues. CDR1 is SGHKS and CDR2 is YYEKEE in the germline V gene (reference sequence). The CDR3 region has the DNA TGTGCCAGCAGCGCTCCGGGACAGGGATTGCCGTTCTTC. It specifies CASSAPGQGLPFF. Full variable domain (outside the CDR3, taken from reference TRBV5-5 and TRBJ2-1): DAGVTQSPTHLIKTRGQQVTLRCSPISGHKSVSWYQQVLGQGPQFIFQYYEKEERGRGNFPDRFSARQFPNYSSELNVNALLLGDSALYLCASSAPGQGLPFFGPGTRLTVL.

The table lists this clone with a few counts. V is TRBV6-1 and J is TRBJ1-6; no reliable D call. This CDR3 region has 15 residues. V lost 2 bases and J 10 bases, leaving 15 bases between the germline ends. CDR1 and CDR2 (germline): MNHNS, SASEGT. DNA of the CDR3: TGTGCCAGCAGTGAAACCTATAAGTCAGGATCACCCCTCCACTTT. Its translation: CASSETYKSGSPLHF.